Listed here are 25 T cell receptor beta chains from one sample, sequenced in a study of shared clonotypes between healthy human individuals. Only in-frame clones appear in the TCRdb table, and some are missing; sequencing was by immunoSEQ multiplex PCR. This table has 2 million to 2.5 million clones, over 85% appearing once. The sequenced sample was naive CD4+ T cells sorted from blood. Noted subset: CD45RA+ positively selected. The receptors here all came from a man aged 18 to 29 in good health.

The CDR3 loop is CASTVQGLGEKLFF. In nucleotides, the CDR3 is TGTGCCAGCACCGTACAGGGTTTGGGGGAAAAACTGTTTTTT. The chain joins TRBV5-5 to TRBJ1-4, with a tentative D call TRBD1 (6 bases). V was trimmed by 6 bases and J by 8 bases, leaving 17 bases between them. The CDR3 contains 14 residues. Germline V gene data show CDR1 as SGHKS and CDR2 as YYEKEE (reference sequence).

The chain joins TRBV6-6 to TRBJ1-1, with unresolved D. V lost 2 bases to trimming and J lost 1 base, with 11 bases between them. This CDR3 region has 15 residues. From germline, CDR1 is MNHNY and CDR2 SVGAGI (reference sequence). The CDR3 protein is CASSYSPPRNTEAFF. DNA of the CDR3: TGTGCCAGCAGTTACAGTCCCCCGCGGAACACTGAAGCTTTCTTT.

A note on this clone: The same CDR3 also results from other DNA sequences found in this sample. The J gene is TRBJ2-7, the V gene TRBV7-8; TRBD1 matches 9 bases. The CDR3 has 15 amino acids. V shed 1 base, J shed 1 base, and the junction held 2 bases outside the gene matches. Germline V gene sequence: CDR1 SGHVS, CDR2 FQNEAQ. The DNA for the CDR3 is TGTGCCAGCAGCTTAGGGGGACAGGGATCCTACGAGCAGTACTTC. This codes for CASSLGGQGSYEQYF.

The chain has TRBV6-1 and TRBJ1-3; D is unresolved. CDR1 is MNHNS and CDR2 is SASEGT in the germline V gene. This CDR3 has 9 amino acids. Between the trimmed V and J ends, which lost 8 bases and 7 bases, there was a span of 3 bases. CDR3 loop: CASGNTIYF. DNA for the CDR3: TGTGCCAGCGGGAACACCATATATTTT.

The V call is TRBV10-3, the J call TRBJ2-1; the D gene is possibly TRBD2 (6 bases). The V gene's germline CDR1 is ENHRY and CDR2 SYGVKD. This CDR3 contains 13 residues. Trimming stripped 2 bases from V and 8 bases from J, with 10 bases between. For the CDR3, the DNA is TGTGCCATCAGTGAGGCGGGGAATTATGAGCAGTTCTTC. It encodes CAISEAGNYEQFF.

The rearrangement joins TRBV6-1 to TRBJ2-2; 8 bases are shared with TRBD1. The CDR3 is 15 amino acids. V lost 5 bases, J lost 5 bases, and 7 bases stayed unmatched. CDR1 and CDR2 from the germline V gene are MNHNS and SASEGT. CDR3 sequence: CASSLTGELTGELFF. DNA for the CDR3: TGTGCCAGCAGTCTGACAGGGGAGTTGACCGGGGAGCTGTTTTTT.

For this clone: Other DNA sequences within the sample encode an identical CDR3. V gene TRBV6-5 combines with J gene TRBJ2-7, with 10 bases that match TRBD1. V was pared by 0 bases and J by 7 bases, with 6 bases of the junction left unmatched. Germline values: CDR1 MNHEY, CDR2 SVGAGI. The CDR3 runs to 15 residues. The CDR3 DNA reads TGTGCCAGCAGTTACTCTCGACAGGGGGCCGGGGAGCAGTACTTC. It codes for CASSYSRQGAGEQYF.

The chain combines TRBV27 with TRBJ1-5, with D perhaps TRBD1 (6 bases). V was cut by 6 bases and J by 0 bases, with 15 bases left in between. The V gene's germline CDR1 is MNHEY and CDR2 SMNVEV (reference sequence). CDR3 length equals 16 residues. In DNA form, the CDR3 reads TGTGCCAGCAGGGGATCCGGGACACTTAGCAATCAGCCCCAGCATTTT. It specifies CASRGSGTLSNQPQHF.

The chain uses TRBV5-4 and TRBJ2-4, with TRBD2 identical over 16 bases. The junction had 6 bases not matched to a gene; V was cut back by 4 bases and J by 5 bases. The CDR3 is 17 residues long. Germline V gene data show CDR1 as SGHNT and CDR2 as YYREEE (reference sequence). CDR3 sequence (DNA): TGTGCCAGCAGCCCGGGACTAGCGGGAGGGCCCGAAAACATTCAGTACTTC. This codes for CASSPGLAGGPENIQYF.

Note on this clone: The same CDR3 arises from other DNA sequences in this sample as well. The J gene is TRBJ2-3, the V gene TRBV5-4, with TRBD2 matching 12 bases. The trim removed 4 bases at V and 6 bases at J, leaving 3 bases unmatched. CDR3 length: 14 residues. Germline loops: CDR1 SGHNT, CDR2 YYREEE (reference sequence). The CDR3 nucleotides are TGTGCCAGCAGCCCGGGACTAGCGGGTGATACGCAGTATTTT. Translated: CASSPGLAGDTQYF. Full variable domain (remainder filled in from reference TRBV5-4 and TRBJ2-3): ETGVTQSPTHLIKTRGQQVTLRCSSQSGHNTVSWYQQALGQGPQFIFQYYREEENGRGNFPPRFSGLQFPNYSSELNVNALELDDSALYLCASSPGLAGDTQYFGPGTRLTVL.

V is TRBV18 and J is TRBJ1-4; weak D call: TRBD1 (6 bases). The CDR3 sequence is 14 residues long. V was clipped by 6 bases and J by 8 bases, with 16 bases between them. The germline V gene has CDR1 KGHSH and CDR2 LQKENI. This chain's CDR3 is CASSDYRDDEKLFF. DNA of the CDR3: TGTGCCAGCTCGGACTACAGGGACGACGAAAAACTGTTTTTT.

The chain has TRBV28 and TRBJ2-7, with D possibly being TRBD2 (7 bases). Germline V gives CDR1 MDHEN, CDR2 SYDVKM. This CDR3 is 13 amino acids long. V was cut by 8 bases and J by 8 bases, with 19 bases left in between. The CDR3 reads CASEGEGLYKQYF. The CDR3, as DNA: TGTGCCAGCGAGGGGGAGGGGTTGTATAAGCAGTACTTC.

The chain employs TRBV7-9 and TRBJ1-2; D not resolved. Trimming shortened V by 1 base and J by 8 bases, and 11 bases separated the two germline ends. The germline gives CDR1 SEHNR, CDR2 FQNEAQ (reference sequence). The CDR3 is made up of 13 amino acids. In nucleotides, the CDR3 is TGTGCCAGCAGCTTAGAAGAGGGTAGCGGCTACACCTTC. Its translation is CASSLEEGSGYTF.

The chain uses TRBV7-2 and TRBJ2-7, with 8 bases that match TRBD1. CDR1 SGHTA and CDR2 FQGNSA come from the germline V gene. CDR3 size: 13 residues. The trim removed 5 bases at V and 6 bases at J, leaving 6 bases unmatched. CDR3 residues: CASSPDRVFEQYF. The CDR3 nucleotides read TGTGCCAGCAGCCCGGACAGGGTGTTCGAGCAGTACTTC.

The chain uses TRBV7-2 and TRBJ2-7; no clear D gene. The CDR3 contains 15 residues. V lost 0 bases and J lost 2, with 11 bases in between. CDR1 and CDR2 from the germline V gene are SGHTA and FQGNSA. The DNA of the CDR3 is TGTGCCAGCAGCTTAGCCTTAGGACCCACCTACGAGCAGTACTTC. Its protein product is CASSLALGPTYEQYF.

Notes on this clone: The sample has other DNA sequences that encode this CDR3 too. The chain is built from TRBV6-5 and TRBJ1-2; D remains unclear. Per the germline V gene, CDR1 is MNHEY and CDR2 is SVGAGI. V lost 0 bases and J 2 bases, leaving 4 bases between the germline ends. The CDR3 is 13 residues long. CDR3: CASSYSGNYGYTF. CDR3 bases: TGTGCCAGCAGTTACTCAGGGAACTATGGCTACACCTTC.

This clone has a single count. This chain uses TRBV9 with TRBJ1-6; TRBD1 agrees at 10 bases. Germline CDR1 SGDLS, CDR2 YYNGEE. The CDR3 length is 16 residues. The J segment lost 10 bases and the V segment lost 2 bases, leaving 9 bases of the junction unmatched. CDR3 in DNA: TGTGCCAGCAGCGTCACCGGGACAGGGGTGGGATCACCCCTCCACTTT. It codes for CASSVTGTGVGSPLHF.

V is TRBV19 and J is TRBJ1-6; D is unclear. The CDR3 runs 14 residues. V lost 5 bases, J lost 4 bases, and 9 bases lay in between. Germline CDR1 LNHDA, CDR2 SQIVND (reference sequence). The CDR3 region has the DNA TGTGCCAGTAGTGCCACCGAATATAATTCACCCCTCCACTTT. It codes for CASSATEYNSPLHF.

The chain links TRBV18 to TRBJ2-3; D is unclear. Trimming removed 0 bases from V and 4 bases from J, with 11 bases in between. CDR3 length: 15 amino acids. The germline V gene encodes CDR1 KGHSH and CDR2 LQKENI. The CDR3 region is CASSPPVSASDTQYF. The CDR3 coding sequence is TGTGCCAGCTCACCACCGGTATCTGCCTCAGATACGCAGTATTTT.

The V gene is TRBV5-1, the J gene TRBJ1-4, with D tentatively TRBD1 (5 bases). The germline V gene has CDR1 SGHRS and CDR2 YFSETQ. The CDR3 runs to 14 residues. Trimming took off 5 bases at V and 5 bases at J, with 13 bases between the two ends. The DNA for the CDR3 is TGCGCCAGCAGGGAAACAGGAACCAATGAAAAACTGTTTTTT. Encoded protein: CASRETGTNEKLFF.

This rearrangement joins TRBV29-1 to TRBJ2-3; D ambiguous. Trimming removed 8 bases from V and 8 bases from J, with 11 bases in between. This CDR3 spans 10 amino acids. Germline loops: CDR1 SQVTM, CDR2 ANQGSEA. CDR3 region: CSLLSGTQYF. CDR3 nucleotide sequence: TGCAGCCTCCTATCTGGTACGCAGTATTTT.

This chain joins TRBV6-6 and TRBJ2-2; D is unclear. Trimming left V 7 bases short and J 3 bases short, with 12 bases between. Looked up from germline, CDR1 is MNHNY and CDR2 is SVGAGI (reference sequence). This CDR3 is built from 14 residues. CDR3 loop: CASTRRGDTGELFF. DNA for the CDR3: TGTGCCAGCACTAGACGTGGGGACACCGGGGAGCTGTTTTTT.

The J gene is TRBJ2-1, the V gene TRBV2; D uncertain. The germline V and J ends were trimmed by 6 bases and 10 bases, with 10 bases remaining between them. CDR1 SNHLY and CDR2 FYNNEI come from the germline V gene. The CDR3 is 11 amino acids. CDR3 amino acids: CASRNRWEQFF. The CDR3 nucleotides read TGTGCCAGCAGAAATAGGTGGGAGCAGTTCTTC. Based on the CDR3 plus reference TRBV2 and TRBJ2-1, the full variable domain is EPEVTQTPSHQVTQMGQEVILRCVPISNHLYFYWYRQILGQKVEFLVSFYNNEISEKSEIFDDQFSVERPDGSNFTLKIRSTKLEDSAMYFCASRNRWEQFFGPGTRLTVL.

The gene calls are TRBV4-1 and TRBJ2-2, with TRBD1 identical over 8 bases. In germline, CDR1 is MGHRA, CDR2 YSYEKL. V shed 3 bases, J shed 1 base, and the junction held 4 bases outside the gene matches. The CDR3 runs 16 residues. The chain's CDR3 is CASSQLDRENTGELFF. CDR3 DNA sequence: TGCGCCAGCAGCCAGTTGGACAGGGAGAACACCGGGGAGCTGTTTTTT.

The genes are TRBV5-5 and TRBJ1-5; 7 nucleotides match TRBD1. The V gene's germline CDR1 is SGHKS and CDR2 YYEKEE (reference sequence). CDR3 length: 15 residues. V dropped 4 bases and J dropped 2; count of bases not matched to a gene: 6. Here the CDR3 DNA reads TGTGCCAGCAGCCCCAGGGGGGATGGCAATCAGCCCCAGCATTTT. It codes for CASSPRGDGNQPQHF.